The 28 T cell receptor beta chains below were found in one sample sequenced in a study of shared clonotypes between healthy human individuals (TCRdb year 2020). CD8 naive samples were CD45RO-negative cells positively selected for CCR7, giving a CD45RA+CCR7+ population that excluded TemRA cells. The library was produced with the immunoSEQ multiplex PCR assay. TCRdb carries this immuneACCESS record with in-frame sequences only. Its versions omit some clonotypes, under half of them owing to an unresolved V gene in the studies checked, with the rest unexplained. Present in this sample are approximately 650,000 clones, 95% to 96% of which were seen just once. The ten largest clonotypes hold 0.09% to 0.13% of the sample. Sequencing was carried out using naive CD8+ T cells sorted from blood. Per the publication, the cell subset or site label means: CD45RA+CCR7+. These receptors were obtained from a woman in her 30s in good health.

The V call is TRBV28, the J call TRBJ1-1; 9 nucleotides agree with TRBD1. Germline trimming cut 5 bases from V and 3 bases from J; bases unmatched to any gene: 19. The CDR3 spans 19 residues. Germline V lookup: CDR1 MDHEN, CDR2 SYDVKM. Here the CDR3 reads CASSPLQPGTGNRDTEAFF. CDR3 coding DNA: TGTGCCAGCAGTCCTCTACAACCCGGGACAGGGAATCGCGACACTGAAGCTTTCTTT.

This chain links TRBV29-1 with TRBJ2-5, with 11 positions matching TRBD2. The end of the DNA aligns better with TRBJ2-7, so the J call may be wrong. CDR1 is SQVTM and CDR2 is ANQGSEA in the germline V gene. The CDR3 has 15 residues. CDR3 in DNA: TGCAGCGTTGTATCAGTAGCGGGAGGGGAGCACGAGCAGTACTTC. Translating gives CSVVSVAGGEHEQYF.

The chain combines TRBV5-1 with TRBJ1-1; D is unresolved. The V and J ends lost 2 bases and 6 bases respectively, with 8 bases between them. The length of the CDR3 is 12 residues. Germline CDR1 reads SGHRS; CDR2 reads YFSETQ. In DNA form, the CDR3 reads TGCGCCAGCAGCTTCAAAGGCGCTGAAGCTTTCTTT. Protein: CASSFKGAEAFF.

In nucleotides, the CDR3 is TGTGCCAGCAGTAACCCGGGCCAGACCTACGAGCAGTACTTC. This sequence encodes CASSNPGQTYEQYF. The chain is built from TRBV28 and TRBJ2-7; the D is unclear. CDR1 MDHEN and CDR2 SYDVKM come from the germline V gene. The CDR3 is 14 amino acids. V was pared by 5 bases and J by 2 bases, with 13 bases between.

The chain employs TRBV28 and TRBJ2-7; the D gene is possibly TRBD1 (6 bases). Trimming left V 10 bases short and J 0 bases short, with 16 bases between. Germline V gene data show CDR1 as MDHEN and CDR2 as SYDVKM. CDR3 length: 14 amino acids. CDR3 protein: CATSLRGSSYEQYF. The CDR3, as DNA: TGTGCCACCTCCTTAAGGGGGAGCTCCTACGAGCAGTACTTC.

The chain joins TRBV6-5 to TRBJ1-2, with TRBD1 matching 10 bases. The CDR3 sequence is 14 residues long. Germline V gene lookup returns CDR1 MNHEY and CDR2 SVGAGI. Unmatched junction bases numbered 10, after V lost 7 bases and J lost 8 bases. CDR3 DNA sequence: TGTGCCAGCATGACCGGGACAGGGGTAGGCGGCTACACCTTC. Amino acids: CASMTGTGVGGYTF.

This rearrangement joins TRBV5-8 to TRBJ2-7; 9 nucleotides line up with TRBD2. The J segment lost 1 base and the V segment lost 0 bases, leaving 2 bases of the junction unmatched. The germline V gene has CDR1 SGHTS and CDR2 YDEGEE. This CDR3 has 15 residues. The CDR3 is CASSLGLAESYEQYF. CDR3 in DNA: TGTGCCAGCAGCTTGGGACTAGCGGAGTCCTACGAGCAGTACTTC.

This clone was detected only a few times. This CDR3 reads CAWSKAHNQPQHF. The CDR3 nucleotides are TGTGCCTGGAGTAAGGCTCACAATCAGCCCCAGCATTTT. The V call is TRBV30, the J call TRBJ1-5; D is undetermined. Trimming left V 2 bases short and J 3 bases short, with 8 bases between. The germline V gene has CDR1 GTSNPN and CDR2 SVGIG (reference sequence). The CDR3 loop spans 13 amino acids.

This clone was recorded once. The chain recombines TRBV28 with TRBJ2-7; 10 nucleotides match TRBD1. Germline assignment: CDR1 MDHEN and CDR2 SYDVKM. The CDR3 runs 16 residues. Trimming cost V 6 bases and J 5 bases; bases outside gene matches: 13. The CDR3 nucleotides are TGTGCCAGCAGACCCAAGACCGGGACAGGGGTCCACGAGCAGTACTTC. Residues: CASRPKTGTGVHEQYF.

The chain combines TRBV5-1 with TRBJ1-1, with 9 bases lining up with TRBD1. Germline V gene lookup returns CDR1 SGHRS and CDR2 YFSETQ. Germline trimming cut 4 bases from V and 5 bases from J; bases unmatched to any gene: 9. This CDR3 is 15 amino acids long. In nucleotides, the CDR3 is TGCGCCAGCAGCGTATCACAGGGGGCAAGAACTGAAGCTTTCTTT. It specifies CASSVSQGARTEAFF. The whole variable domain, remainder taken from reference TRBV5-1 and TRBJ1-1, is KAGVTQTPRYLIKTRGQQVTLSCSPISGHRSVSWYQQTPGQGLQFLFEYFSETQRNKGNFPGRFSGRQFSNSRSEMNVSTLELGDSALYLCASSVSQGARTEAFFGQGTRLTVV.

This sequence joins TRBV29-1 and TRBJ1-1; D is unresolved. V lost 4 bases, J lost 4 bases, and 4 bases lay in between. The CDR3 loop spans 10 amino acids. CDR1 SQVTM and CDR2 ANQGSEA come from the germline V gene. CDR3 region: CSVASTEAFF. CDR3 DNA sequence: TGCAGCGTTGCGAGCACTGAAGCTTTCTTT.

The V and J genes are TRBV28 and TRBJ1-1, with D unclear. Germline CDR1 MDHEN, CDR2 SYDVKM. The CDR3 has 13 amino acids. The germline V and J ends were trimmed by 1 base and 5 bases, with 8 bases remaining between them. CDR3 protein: CASSLFTETEAFF. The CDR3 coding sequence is TGTGCCAGCAGTTTATTTACAGAGACTGAAGCTTTCTTT.

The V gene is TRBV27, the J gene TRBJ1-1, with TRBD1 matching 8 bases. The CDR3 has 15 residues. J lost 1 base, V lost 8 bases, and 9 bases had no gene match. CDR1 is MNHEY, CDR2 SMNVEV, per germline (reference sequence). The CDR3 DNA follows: TGTGCCAGCTGGCCCGGGACAGGTAGGAACACTGAAGCTTTCTTT. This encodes CASWPGTGRNTEAFF.

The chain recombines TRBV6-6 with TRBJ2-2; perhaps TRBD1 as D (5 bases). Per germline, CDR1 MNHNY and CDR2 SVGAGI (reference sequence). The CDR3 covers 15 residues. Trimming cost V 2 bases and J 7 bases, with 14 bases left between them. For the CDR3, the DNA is TGTGCCAGCAGTTACATGACAGTGTCCTTCGGGGAGCTGTTTTTT. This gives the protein CASSYMTVSFGELFF.

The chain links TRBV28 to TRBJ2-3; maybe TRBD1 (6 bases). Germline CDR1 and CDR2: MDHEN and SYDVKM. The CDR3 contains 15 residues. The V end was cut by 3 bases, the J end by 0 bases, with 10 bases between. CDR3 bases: TGTGCCAGCAGTTTCACAGGGTACAGCACAGATACGCAGTATTTT. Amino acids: CASSFTGYSTDTQYF.

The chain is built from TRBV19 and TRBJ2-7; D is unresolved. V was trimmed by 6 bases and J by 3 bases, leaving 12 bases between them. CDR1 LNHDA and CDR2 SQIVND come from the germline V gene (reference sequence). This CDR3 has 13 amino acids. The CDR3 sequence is CASSGLPGYEQYF. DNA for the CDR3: TGTGCCAGTAGCGGTCTTCCAGGCTACGAGCAGTACTTC.

CDR3 in DNA: TGTGCCAGCAGTTTTGGGGGCCTGAGGAATTCACCCCTCCACTTT. This codes for CASSFGGLRNSPLHF. This chain joins TRBV27 and TRBJ1-6; D might be TRBD1 (6 bases). This CDR3 contains 15 residues. Germline-derived CDR1 and CDR2 are MNHEY and SMNVEV (reference sequence). The V and J ends lost 3 bases and 7 bases respectively, with 13 bases between them.

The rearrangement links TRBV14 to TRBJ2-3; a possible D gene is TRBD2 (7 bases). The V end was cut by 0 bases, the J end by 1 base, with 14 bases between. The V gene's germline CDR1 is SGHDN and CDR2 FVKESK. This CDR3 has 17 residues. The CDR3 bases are TGTGCCAGCAGCCAAGATCGGGGGCTAGCGGGCACAGATACGCAGTATTTT. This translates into CASSQDRGLAGTDTQYF.

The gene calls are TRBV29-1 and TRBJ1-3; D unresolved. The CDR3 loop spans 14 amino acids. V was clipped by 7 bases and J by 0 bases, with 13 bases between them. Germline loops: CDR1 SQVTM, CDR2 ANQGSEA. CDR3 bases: TGCAGCGGCCGGTCGGGGAACTCTGGAAACACCATATATTTT. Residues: CSGRSGNSGNTIYF.

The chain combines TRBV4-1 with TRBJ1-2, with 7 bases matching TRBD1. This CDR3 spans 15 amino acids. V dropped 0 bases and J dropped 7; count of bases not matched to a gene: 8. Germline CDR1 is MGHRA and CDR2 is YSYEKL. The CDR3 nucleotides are TGCGCCAGCAGCCAAGATCACGCAGGGGGAGGTGGCTACACCTTC. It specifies CASSQDHAGGGGYTF.

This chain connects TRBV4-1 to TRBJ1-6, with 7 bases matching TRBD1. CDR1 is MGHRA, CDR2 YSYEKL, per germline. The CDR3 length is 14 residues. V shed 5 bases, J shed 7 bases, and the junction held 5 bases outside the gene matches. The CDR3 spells CASSSTGVNSPLHF. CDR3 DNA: TGCGCCAGCAGCTCCACAGGGGTGAATTCACCCCTCCACTTT.

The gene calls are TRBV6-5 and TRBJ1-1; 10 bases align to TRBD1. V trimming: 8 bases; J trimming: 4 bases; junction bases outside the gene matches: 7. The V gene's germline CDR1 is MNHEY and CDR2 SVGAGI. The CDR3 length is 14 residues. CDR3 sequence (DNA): TGTGCCAGCGGGCCGGGACAGGGGATCACTGAAGCTTTCTTT. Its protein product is CASGPGQGITEAFF.

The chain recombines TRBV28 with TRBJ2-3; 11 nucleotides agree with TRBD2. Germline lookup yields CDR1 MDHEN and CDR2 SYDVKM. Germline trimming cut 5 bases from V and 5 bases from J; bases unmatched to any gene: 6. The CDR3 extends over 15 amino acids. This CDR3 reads CASSPRLAGQDTQYF. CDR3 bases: TGTGCCAGCAGTCCGAGACTAGCGGGGCAAGATACGCAGTATTTT.

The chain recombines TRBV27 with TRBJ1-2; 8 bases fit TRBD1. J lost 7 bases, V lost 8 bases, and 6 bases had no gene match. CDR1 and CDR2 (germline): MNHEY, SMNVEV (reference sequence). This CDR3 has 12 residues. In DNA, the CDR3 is TGTGCCAGCGGACAGGGAATGGTTGGCTACACCTTC. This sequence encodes CASGQGMVGYTF.

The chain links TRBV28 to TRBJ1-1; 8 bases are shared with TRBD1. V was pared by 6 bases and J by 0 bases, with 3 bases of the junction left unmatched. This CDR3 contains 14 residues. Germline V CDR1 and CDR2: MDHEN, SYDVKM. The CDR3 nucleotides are TGTGCCAGCAGCCCGACAGGGGTGAACACTGAAGCTTTCTTT. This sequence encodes CASSPTGVNTEAFF.

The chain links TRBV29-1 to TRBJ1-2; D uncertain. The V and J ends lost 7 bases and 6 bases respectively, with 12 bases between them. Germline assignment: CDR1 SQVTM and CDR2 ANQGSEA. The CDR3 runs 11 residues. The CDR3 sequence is CSDGTADGYTF. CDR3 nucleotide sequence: TGCAGCGACGGCACCGCGGATGGCTACACCTTC.

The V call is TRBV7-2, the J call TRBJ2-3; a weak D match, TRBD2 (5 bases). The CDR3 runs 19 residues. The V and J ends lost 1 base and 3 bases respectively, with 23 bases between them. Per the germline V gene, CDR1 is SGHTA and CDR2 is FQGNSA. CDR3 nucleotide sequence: TGTGCCAGCAGCTTAGGAGGCGCACTTAGCAGCGGCGAGACAGATACGCAGTATTTT. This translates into CASSLGGALSSGETDTQYF.

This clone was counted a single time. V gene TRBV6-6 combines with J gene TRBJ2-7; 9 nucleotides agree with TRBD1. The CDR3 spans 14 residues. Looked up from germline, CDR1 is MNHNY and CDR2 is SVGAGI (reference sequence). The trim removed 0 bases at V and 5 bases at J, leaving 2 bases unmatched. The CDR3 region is CASSYSGTGHEQYF. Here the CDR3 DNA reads TGTGCCAGCAGTTACTCCGGGACAGGGCACGAGCAGTACTTC.